This T cell receptor (beta chain) is drawn from a study of cytomegalovirus exposure and HLA in healthy donors. Using immunoSEQ multiplex PCR, the repertoire was profiled, and TCRdb retains in-frame clones only, with some absent. This table has 60,000 to 80,000 clones, roughly 93% appearing once. General study results and limits: A subsequent analysis found that TCR clusters from the first cohort also tended to co-occur in the roughly 120 validation repertoires, with about 94% of cluster scores above 0. A few chains tied to CMV proved CMV antigen-specific in vitro.

Looked up from germline, CDR1 is SGHRS and CDR2 is YFSETQ. CDR3 length: 13 residues. V was cut by 7 bases and J by 5 bases, with 15 bases left in between. Turning to this clone: Its target is unknown.

The sample consisted of PBMCs. The origin of this receptor is a woman under 30 in good health and CMV-seropositive. The rearrangement uses TRBV5-1 and TRBJ2-5, with a tentative D call TRBD1 (5 bases). The CDR3 DNA reads as TGCGCCAGCGTTTTCCAGGGCCCGGAGACCCAGTACTTC. The encoded protein is CASVFQGPETQYF.